The present T cell receptor (beta chain) was sequenced within a study of T cells in localized non-small cell lung cancer. Germline CDR1 reads MNHEY; CDR2 reads SVGAGI. Trimming removed 9 bases at V and 5 bases at J, with 20 bases between. The CDR3 covers 15 residues. As regards this clone: Its antigen is unidentified.

Study outcomes and limitations: Uninvolved adjacent lung showed peak T cell clonality, exceeding tumor.

Sequencing was performed with immunoSEQ multiplex PCR; in TCRdb, only in-frame clones are kept and a portion is missing. The sample consists of under 75,000 clones, around 85% of them appearing once. The chain combines TRBV6-5 with TRBJ2-1; maybe TRBD2 (5 bases). Sequenced here: peripheral blood, sampled before any cancer treatment. This TCR derives from a male donor aged 60 or over with stage III squamous cell lung carcinoma. CDR3 amino acids: CASIPDFGLHNEQFF. DNA of the CDR3: TGTGCCAGTATCCCGGACTTCGGCCTACACAATGAGCAGTTCTTC.